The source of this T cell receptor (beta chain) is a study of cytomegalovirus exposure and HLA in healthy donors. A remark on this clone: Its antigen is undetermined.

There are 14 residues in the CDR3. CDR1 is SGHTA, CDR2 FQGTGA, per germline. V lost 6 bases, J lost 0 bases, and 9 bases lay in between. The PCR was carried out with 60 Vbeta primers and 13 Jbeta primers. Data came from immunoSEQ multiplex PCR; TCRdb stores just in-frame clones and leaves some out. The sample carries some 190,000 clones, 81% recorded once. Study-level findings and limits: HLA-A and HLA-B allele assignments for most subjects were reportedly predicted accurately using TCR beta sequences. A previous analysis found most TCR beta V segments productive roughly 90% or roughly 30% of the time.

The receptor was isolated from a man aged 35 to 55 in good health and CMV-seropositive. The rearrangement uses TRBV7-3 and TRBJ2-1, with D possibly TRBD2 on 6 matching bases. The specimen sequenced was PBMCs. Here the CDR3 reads CASRAGSSYNEQFF. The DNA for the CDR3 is TGTGCCAGCAGGGCCGGGAGCTCCTACAATGAGCAGTTCTTC.